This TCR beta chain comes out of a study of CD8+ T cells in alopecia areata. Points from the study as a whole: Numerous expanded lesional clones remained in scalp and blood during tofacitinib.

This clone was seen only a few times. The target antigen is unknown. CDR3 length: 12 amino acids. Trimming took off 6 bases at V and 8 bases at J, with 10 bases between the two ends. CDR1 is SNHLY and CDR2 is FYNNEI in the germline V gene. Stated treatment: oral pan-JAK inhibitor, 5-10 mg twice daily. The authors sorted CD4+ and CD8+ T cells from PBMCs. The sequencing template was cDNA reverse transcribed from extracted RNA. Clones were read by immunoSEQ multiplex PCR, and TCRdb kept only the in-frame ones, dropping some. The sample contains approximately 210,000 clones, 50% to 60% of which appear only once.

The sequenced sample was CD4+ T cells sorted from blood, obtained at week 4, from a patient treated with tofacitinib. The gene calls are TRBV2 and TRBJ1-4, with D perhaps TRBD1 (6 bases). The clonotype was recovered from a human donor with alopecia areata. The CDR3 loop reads CASRQGEEKLFF. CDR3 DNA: TGTGCCAGCAGACAGGGCGAGGAAAAACTGTTTTTT. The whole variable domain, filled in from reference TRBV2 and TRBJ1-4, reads EPEVTQTPSHQVTQMGQEVILRCVPISNHLYFYWYRQILGQKVEFLVSFYNNEISEKSEIFDDQFSVERPDGSNFTLKIRSTKLEDSAMYFCASRQGEEKLFFGSGTQLSVL.